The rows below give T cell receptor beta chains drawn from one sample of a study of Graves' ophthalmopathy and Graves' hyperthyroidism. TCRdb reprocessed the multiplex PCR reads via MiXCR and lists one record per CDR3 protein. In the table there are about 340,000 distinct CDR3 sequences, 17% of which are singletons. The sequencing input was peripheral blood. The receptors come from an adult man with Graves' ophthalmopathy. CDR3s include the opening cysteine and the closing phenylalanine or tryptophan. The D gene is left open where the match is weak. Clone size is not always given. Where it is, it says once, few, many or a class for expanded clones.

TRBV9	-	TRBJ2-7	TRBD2	CASSPVREGEGEQYF	TGTGCCAGCAGCCCTGTGCGGGAAGGGGAGGGCGAGCAGTACTTC
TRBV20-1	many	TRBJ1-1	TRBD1	CSAETGGASWGTEAFF	TGCAGTGCTGAAACAGGGGGCGCTTCTTGGGGCACTGAAGCTTTCTTT
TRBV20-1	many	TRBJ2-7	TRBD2	CSAGGTSGKPLEQYF	TGCAGTGCTGGAGGGACTAGCGGGAAGCCTTTGGAGCAGTACTTC
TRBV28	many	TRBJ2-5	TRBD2	CASSPPSGSRYQETQYF	TGTGCCAGCAGCCCGCCTAGCGGGAGCAGGTACCAAGAGACCCAGTACTTC
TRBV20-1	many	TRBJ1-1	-	CSASSGLNTEAFF	TGCAGTGCTAGCTCCGGTTTGAACACTGAAGCTTTCTTT
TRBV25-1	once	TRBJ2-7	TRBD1	CASSLGQTYSYEQYF	TGTGCCAGCAGTTTGGGACAGACCTACTCCTACGAGCAGTACTTC
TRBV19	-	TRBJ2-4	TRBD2	CASSVRLAGAGIAKNIQYF	TGTGCCAGTAGTGTCCGACTAGCGGGAGCCGGCATAGCCAAAAACATTCAGTACTTC
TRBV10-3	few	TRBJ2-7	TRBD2	CATIARSGEPTYEQYF	TGTGCCACCATTGCCCGAAGCGGGGAGCCGACCTACGAGCAGTACTTC
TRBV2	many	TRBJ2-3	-	CASSPPSILNTQYF	TGTGCCAGCAGCCCGCCGTCCATCCTAAATACGCAGTATTTT
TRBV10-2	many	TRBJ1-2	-	CASSPDGAYGYTF	TGCGCCAGCAGCCCTGACGGAGCCTATGGCTACACCTTC
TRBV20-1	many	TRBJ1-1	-	CSAPKVQGSLSNTEAFF	TGCAGTGCCCCTAAAGTTCAGGGTAGCTTATCGAACACTGAAGCTTTCTTT
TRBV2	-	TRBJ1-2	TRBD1	CASSWDRGDYGYTF	TGTGCCAGCAGTTGGGACAGGGGGGACTATGGCTACACCTTC
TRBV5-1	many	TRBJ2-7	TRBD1	CASSGRDRGAYEQYF	TGCGCCAGCAGCGGCCGGGACAGGGGGGCCTACGAGCAGTACTTC
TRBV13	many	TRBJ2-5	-	CASSGSFSPETQYF	TGTGCCAGCAGCGGGAGCTTTAGCCCAGAGACCCAGTACTTC
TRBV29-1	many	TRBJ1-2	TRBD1	CSVDRDGYTF	TGCAGCGTCGACAGGGATGGCTACACCTTC
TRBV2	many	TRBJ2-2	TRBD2	CASSSGTSGYTNTGELFF	TGTGCCAGCAGTAGTGGGACTAGCGGATATACGAACACCGGGGAGCTGTTTTTT
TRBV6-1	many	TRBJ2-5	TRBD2	CASSATSGTPHQYF	TGTGCCAGCAGTGCGACTAGCGGGACTCCGCACCAGTACTTC
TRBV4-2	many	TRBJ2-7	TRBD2	CASSQEGTSGGSYEQYF	TGTGCCAGCAGCCAAGAGGGCACTAGCGGGGGCTCCTACGAGCAGTACTTC
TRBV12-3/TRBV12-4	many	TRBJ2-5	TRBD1	CASSFQGVAQETQYF	TGTGCCAGCAGTTTCCAGGGGGTAGCCCAAGAGACCCAGTACTTC
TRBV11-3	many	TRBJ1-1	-	CASSLGTVFQTTNTEAFF	TGTGCCAGCAGCTTAGGGACTGTGTTTCAGACTACGAACACTGAAGCTTTCTTT
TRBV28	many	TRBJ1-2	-	CASSRDVGVGGYTF	TGTGCCAGCAGCCGGGACGTCGGGGTGGGTGGCTACACCTTC
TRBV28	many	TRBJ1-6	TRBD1	CASGTGGNSPLHF	TGTGCCAGCGGGACAGGGGGTAATTCACCCCTCCACTTT
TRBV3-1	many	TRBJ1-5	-	CASSPRSSNQPQHF	TGTGCCAGCAGCCCCCGGAGTAGCAATCAGCCCCAGCATTTT
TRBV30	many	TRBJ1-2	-	CAWGTGGGLDPNYGYTF	TGTGCCTGGGGCACAGGAGGGGGGTTGGATCCTAACTATGGCTACACCTTC
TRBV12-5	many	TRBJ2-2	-	CASGLVGAGELFF	TGTGCTAGTGGTTTGGTGGGGGCCGGGGAGCTGTTTTTT
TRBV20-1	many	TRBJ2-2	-	CSARGKGGRNTGELFF	TGCAGTGCTAGAGGAAAGGGCGGGCGGAACACCGGGGAGCTGTTTTTT
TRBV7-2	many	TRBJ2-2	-	CASSWAGSNTGELFF	TGTGCCAGCAGCTGGGCAGGGTCGAACACCGGGGAGCTGTTTTTT
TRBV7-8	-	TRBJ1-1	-	CASSLLPVMNTEAFF	TGTGCCAGCAGCTTATTGCCGGTCATGAACACTGAAGCTTTCTTT
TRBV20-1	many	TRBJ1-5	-	CSARVHNQPQHF	TGCAGTGCTAGAGTCCATAATCAGCCCCAGCATTTT
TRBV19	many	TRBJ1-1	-	CASSLDTLNTEAFF	TGTGCCAGTAGTCTGGACACTTTGAACACTGAAGCTTTCTTT
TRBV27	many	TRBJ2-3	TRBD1	CASGTGRDTQYF	TGTGCCAGTGGGACAGGGCGAGATACGCAGTATTTT
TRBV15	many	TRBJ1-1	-	CATSRDLRFEAFF	TGTGCCACCAGCAGAGATCTGCGTTTTGAAGCTTTCTTT
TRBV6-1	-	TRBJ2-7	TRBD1	CASSGGDRAYEQYF	TGTGCCAGCAGTGGGGGGGACAGGGCCTACGAGCAGTACTTC
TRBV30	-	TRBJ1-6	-	CAWTDRRDSPLHF	TGTGCCTGGACTGACAGACGTGATTCACCCCTCCACTTT
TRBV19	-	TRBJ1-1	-	CASRRQENTEAFF	TGTGCCAGTAGGCGACAGGAGAACACTGAAGCTTTCTTT
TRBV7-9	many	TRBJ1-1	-	CASSPRERLNTEAFF	TGTGCCAGCAGCCCTAGGGAACGGTTGAACACTGAAGCTTTCTTT
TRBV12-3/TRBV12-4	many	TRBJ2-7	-	CASSFMTEQYF	TGTGCCAGCAGTTTTATGACAGAGCAGTACTTC
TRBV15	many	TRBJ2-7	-	CATSSDLSSYEQYF	TGTGCCACCAGCAGTGACTTGTCTTCCTACGAGCAGTACTTC
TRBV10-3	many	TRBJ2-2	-	CAIRELQNTGELFF	TGTGCCATTAGGGAACTACAGAACACCGGGGAGCTGTTTTTT
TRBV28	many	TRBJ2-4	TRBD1	CASSFGQGVTFIQYF	TGTGCCAGCAGTTTCGGCCAGGGGGTAACGTTCATTCAGTACTTC
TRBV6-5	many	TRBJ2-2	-	CASSYMAAANTGELFF	TGTGCCAGCAGTTACATGGCGGCCGCGAACACCGGGGAGCTGTTTTTT
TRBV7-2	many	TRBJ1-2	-	CASSLEPAVGYTF	TGTGCCAGCAGCTTAGAACCCGCCGTCGGCTACACCTTC
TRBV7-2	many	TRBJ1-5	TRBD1	CAIMDPGQPYSNQPQHF	TGTGCCATAATGGACCCGGGACAGCCATATAGCAATCAGCCCCAGCATTTT
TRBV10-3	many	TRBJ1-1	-	CAIGRGNTEAFF	TGTGCCATAGGTCGTGGGAACACTGAAGCTTTCTTT
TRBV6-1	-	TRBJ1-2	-	CASSEGPVGYGYTF	TGTGCCAGCAGTGAAGGGCCCGTTGGGTATGGCTACACCTTC
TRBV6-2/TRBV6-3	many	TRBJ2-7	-	CASSRGSEQYF	TGTGCCAGCAGTCGGGGAAGCGAGCAGTACTTC
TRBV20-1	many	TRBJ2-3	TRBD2	CSARYSGSTDTQYF	TGCAGTGCTAGATATAGCGGGAGCACAGATACGCAGTATTTT
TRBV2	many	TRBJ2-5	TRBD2	CASRNLGGTQETQYF	TGTGCCAGCCGAAACCTGGGGGGGACCCAAGAGACCCAGTACTTC
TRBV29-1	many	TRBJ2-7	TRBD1	CSPPRRGLFDEQYF	TGCAGCCCACCGAGAAGGGGGCTTTTCGACGAGCAGTACTTC
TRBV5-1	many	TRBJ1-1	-	CASSPIAGNTEAFF	TGCGCCAGCAGCCCAATAGCGGGGAACACTGAAGCTTTCTTT
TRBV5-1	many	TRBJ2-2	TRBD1	CASSKGQGATGELFF	TGCGCCAGCAGCAAAGGACAGGGGGCTACCGGGGAGCTGTTTTTT
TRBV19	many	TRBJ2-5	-	CASSPLRVGETQYF	TGTGCCAGTAGTCCCCTCAGGGTTGGGGAGACCCAGTACTTC
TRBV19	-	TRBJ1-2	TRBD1	CASKRQGVDYGYTF	TGTGCCAGTAAGCGACAGGGCGTCGACTATGGCTACACCTTC